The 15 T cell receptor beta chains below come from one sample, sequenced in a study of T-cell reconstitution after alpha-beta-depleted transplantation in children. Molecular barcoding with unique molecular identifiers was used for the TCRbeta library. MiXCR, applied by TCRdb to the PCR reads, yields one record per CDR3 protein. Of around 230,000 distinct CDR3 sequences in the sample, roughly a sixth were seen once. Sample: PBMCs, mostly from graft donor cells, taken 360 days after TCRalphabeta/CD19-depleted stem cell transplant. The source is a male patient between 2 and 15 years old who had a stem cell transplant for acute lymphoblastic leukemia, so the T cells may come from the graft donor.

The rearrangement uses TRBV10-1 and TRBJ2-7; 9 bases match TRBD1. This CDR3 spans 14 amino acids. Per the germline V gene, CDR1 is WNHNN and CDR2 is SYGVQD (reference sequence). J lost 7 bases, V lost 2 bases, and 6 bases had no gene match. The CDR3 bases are TGCGCCAGCAGTGAGATCGGGACAGGGAGGGAGCAGTACTTC. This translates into CASSEIGTGREQYF.

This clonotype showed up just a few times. The CDR3 is CASSISSGDNYEQYF. CDR3 coding DNA: TGTGCCAGCAGCATCTCTAGCGGGGATAACTACGAGCAGTACTTC. The genes are TRBV11-2 and TRBJ2-7, with TRBD2 matching 9 bases. The CDR3 has 15 amino acids. J gave up 3 bases and V 5 bases, and 8 bases lay outside the gene matches. Germline V lookup: CDR1 SGHAT, CDR2 FQNNGV.

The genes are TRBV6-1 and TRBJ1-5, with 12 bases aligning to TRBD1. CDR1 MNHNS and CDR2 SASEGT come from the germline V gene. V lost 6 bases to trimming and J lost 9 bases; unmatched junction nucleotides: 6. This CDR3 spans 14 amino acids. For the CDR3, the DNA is TGTGCCAGCAGCCTGGGACAGGGGGCACTGCCCCAGCATTTT. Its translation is CASSLGQGALPQHF.

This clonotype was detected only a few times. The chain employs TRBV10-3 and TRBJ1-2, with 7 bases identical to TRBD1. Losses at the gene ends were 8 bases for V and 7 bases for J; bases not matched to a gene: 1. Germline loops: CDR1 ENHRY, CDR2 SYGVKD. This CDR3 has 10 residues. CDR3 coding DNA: TGTGCCATCGGGACAGTTGGCTACACCTTC. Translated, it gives CAIGTVGYTF.

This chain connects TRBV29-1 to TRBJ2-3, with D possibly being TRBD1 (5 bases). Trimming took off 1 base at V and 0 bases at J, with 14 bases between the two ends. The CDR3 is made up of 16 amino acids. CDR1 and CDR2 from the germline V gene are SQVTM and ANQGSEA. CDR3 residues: CSVEVFTAGSTDTQYF. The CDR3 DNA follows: TGCAGCGTTGAAGTTTTTACCGCAGGGAGCACAGATACGCAGTATTTT.

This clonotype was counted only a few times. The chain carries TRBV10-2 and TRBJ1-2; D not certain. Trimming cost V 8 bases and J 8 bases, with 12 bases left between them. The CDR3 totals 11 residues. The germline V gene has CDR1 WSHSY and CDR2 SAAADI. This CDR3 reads CASETEAGYTF. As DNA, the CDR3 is TGCGCCAGCGAAACAGAGGCGGGCTACACCTTC.

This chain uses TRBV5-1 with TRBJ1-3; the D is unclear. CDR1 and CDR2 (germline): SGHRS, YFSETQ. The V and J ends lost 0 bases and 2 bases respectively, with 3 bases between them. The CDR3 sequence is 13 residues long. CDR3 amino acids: CASSLGTGNTIYF. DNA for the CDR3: TGCGCCAGCAGCTTGGGAACTGGAAACACCATATATTTT.

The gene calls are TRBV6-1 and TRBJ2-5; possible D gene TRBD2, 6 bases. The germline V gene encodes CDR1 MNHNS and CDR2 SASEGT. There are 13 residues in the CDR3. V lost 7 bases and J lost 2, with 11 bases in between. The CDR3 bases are TGTGCCAGCACCAGACTAGAGCAAGAGACCCAGTACTTC. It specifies CASTRLEQETQYF.

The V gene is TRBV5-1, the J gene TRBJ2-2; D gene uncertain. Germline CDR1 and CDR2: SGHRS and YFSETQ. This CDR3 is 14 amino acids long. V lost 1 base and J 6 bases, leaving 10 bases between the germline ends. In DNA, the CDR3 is TGCGCCAGCAGCTTGCCAGGAGTGGCCGGGGAGCTGTTTTTT. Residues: CASSLPGVAGELFF.

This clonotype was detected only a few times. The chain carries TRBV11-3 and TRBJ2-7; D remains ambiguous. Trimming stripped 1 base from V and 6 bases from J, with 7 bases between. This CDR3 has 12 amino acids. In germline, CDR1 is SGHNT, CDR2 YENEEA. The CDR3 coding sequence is TGTGCCAGCAGCTTAGTATACTCCGAGCAGTACTTC. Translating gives CASSLVYSEQYF.

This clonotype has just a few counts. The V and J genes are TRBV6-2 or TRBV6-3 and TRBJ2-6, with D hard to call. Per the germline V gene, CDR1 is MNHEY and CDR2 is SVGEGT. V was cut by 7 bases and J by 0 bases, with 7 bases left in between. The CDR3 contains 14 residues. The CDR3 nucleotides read TGTGCCAGCAACTCAGACTCTGGGGCCAACGTCCTGACTTTC. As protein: CASNSDSGANVLTF.

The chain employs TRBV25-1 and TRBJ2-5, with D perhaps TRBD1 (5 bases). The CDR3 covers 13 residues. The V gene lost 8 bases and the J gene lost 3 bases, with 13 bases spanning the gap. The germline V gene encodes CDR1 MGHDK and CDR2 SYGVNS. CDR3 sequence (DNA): TGTGCCAGCGTTTCGCAGGGCGAAGAGACCCAGTACTTC. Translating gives CASVSQGEETQYF.

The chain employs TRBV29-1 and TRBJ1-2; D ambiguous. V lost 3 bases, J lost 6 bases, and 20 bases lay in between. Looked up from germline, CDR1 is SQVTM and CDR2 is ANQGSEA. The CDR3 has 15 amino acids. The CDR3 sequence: CSVETFSENGDGYTF. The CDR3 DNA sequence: TGCAGCGTTGAGACCTTTAGTGAGAATGGGGATGGCTACACCTTC.

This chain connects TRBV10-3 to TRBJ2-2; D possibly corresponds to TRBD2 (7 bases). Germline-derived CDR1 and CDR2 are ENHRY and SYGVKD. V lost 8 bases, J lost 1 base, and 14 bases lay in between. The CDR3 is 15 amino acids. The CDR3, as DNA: TGTGCCATCGGGGGGGGCCGGTTGAACACCGGGGAGCTGTTTTTT. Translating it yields CAIGGGRLNTGELFF.

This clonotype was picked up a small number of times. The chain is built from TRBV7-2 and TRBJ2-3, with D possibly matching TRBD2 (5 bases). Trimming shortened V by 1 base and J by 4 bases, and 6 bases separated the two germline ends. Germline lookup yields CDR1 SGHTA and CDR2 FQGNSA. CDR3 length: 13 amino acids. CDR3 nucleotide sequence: TGTGCCAGCAGCTTAGTAGCGTCAGATACGCAGTATTTT. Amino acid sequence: CASSLVASDTQYF.